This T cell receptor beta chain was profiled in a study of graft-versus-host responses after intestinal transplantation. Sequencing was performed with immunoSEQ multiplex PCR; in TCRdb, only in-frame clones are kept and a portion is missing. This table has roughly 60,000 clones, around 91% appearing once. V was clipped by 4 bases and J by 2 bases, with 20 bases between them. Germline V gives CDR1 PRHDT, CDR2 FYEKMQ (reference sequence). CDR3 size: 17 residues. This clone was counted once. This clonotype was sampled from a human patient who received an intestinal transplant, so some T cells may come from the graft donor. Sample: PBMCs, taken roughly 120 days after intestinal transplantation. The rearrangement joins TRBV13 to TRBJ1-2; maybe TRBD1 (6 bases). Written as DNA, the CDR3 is TGTGCCAGCAGCTCGCCAACCGCAGGGGACGTAAACTATGGCTACACCTTC. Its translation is CASSSPTAGDVNYGYTF.